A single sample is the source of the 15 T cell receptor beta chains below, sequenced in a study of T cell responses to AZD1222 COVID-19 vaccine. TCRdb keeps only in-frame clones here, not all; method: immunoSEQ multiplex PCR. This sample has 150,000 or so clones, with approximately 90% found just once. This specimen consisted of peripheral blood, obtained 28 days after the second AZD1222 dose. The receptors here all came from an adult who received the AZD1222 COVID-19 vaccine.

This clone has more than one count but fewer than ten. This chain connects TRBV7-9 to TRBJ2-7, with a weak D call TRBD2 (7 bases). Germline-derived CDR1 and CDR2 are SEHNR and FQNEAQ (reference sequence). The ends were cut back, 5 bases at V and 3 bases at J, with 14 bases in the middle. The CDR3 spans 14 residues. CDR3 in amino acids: CASSDRGGNYEQYF. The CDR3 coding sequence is TGTGCCAGCAGCGACCGCGGGGGCAACTACGAGCAGTACTTC.

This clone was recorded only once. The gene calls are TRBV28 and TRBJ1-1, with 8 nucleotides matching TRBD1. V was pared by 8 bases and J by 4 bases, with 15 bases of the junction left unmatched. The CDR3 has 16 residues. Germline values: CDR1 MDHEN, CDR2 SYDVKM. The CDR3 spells CASESLFSQGGTEAFF. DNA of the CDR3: TGTGCCAGCGAGTCACTATTCTCACAGGGGGGCACTGAAGCTTTCTTT.

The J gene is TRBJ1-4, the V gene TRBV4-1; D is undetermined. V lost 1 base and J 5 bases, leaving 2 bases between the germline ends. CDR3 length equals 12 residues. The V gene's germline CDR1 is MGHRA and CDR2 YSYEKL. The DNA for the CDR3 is TGCGCCAGCAGCCAAGTGAATGAAAAACTGTTTTTT. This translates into CASSQVNEKLFF.

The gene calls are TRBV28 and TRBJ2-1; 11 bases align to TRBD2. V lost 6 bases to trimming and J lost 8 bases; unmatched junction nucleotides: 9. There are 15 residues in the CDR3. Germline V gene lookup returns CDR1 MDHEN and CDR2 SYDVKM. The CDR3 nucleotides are TGTGCCAGCAGGTCCGGGACTAGCGGAAACTATGAGCAGTTCTTC. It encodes CASRSGTSGNYEQFF.

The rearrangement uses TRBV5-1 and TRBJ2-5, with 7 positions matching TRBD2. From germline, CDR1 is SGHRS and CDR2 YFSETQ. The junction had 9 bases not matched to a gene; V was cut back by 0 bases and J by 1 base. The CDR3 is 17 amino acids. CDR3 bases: TGCGCCAGCAGCTTGGCCGGGCTAGCGGTGCGCCAAGAGACCCAGTACTTC. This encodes CASSLAGLAVRQETQYF.

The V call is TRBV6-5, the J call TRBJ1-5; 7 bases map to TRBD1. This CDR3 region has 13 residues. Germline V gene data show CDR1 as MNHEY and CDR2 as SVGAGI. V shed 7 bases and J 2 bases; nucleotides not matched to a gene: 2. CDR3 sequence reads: CASTRGGNQPQHF. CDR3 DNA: TGTGCCAGCACCAGGGGGGGCAATCAGCCCCAGCATTTT.

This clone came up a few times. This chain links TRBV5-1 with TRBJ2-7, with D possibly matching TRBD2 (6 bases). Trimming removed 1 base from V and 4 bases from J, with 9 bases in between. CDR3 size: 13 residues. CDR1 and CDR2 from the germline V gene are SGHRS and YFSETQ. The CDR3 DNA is TGCGCCAGCAGCTTGCTGCGGGGATACGAGCAGTACTTC. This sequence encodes CASSLLRGYEQYF.

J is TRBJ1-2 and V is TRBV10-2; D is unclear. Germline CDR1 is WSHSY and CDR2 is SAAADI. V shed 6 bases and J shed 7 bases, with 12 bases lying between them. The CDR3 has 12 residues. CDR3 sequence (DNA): TGCGCCAGCAGGGGTCCGGACGGTGGCTACACCTTC. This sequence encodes CASRGPDGGYTF.

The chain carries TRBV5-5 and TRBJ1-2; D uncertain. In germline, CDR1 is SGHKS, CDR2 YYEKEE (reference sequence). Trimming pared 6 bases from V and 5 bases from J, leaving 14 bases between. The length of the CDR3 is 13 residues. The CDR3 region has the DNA TGTGCCAGCACCGGGGTATTAGGGTATGGCTACACCTTC. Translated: CASTGVLGYGYTF.

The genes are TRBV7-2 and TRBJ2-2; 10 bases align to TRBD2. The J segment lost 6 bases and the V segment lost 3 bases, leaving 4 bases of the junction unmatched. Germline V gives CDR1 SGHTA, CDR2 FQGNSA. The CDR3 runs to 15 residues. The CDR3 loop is CASSLSGGAPGELFF. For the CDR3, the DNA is TGTGCCAGCAGCTTGAGCGGGGGGGCTCCCGGGGAGCTGTTTTTT.

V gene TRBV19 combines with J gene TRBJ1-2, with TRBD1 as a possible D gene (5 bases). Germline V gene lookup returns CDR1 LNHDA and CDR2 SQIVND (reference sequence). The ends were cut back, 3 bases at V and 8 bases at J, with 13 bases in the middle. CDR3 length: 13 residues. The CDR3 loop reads CASSIQGDWGYTF. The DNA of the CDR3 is TGTGCCAGTAGTATCCAGGGAGATTGGGGCTACACCTTC.

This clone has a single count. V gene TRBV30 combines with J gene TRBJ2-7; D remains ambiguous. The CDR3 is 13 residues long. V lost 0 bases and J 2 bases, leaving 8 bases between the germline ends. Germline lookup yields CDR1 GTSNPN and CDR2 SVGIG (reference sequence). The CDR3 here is CAWSVGRPYEQYF. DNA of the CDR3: TGTGCCTGGAGTGTCGGCCGTCCCTACGAGCAGTACTTC.

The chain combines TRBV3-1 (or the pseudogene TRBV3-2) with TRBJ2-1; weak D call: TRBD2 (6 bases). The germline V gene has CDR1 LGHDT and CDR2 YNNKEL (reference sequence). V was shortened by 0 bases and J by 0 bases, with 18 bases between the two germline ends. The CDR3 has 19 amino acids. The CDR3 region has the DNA TGTGCCAGCAGCCAAGACCGTCTGGCGGGACGGGACTCCTACAATGAGCAGTTCTTC. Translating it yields CASSQDRLAGRDSYNEQFF.

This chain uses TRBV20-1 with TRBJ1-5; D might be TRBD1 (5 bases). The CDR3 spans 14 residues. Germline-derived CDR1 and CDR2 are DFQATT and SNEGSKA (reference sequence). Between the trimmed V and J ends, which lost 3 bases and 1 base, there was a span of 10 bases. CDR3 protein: CSASPGRSNQPQHF. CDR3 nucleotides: TGCAGTGCTAGTCCAGGGAGGAGCAATCAGCCCCAGCATTTT.

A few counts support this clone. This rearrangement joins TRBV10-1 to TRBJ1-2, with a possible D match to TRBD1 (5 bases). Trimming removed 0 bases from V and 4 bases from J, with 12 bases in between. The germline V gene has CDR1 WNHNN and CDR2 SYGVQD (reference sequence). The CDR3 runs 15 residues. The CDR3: CASSESPGGSYGYTF. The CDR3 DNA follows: TGCGCCAGCAGTGAGTCGCCCGGGGGGTCCTATGGCTACACCTTC.